This TCR beta chain emerged from a study of CD8+ T cells in alopecia areata. Reverse transcribed after extraction, RNA yielded cDNA as the sequencing template. The repertoire was sequenced with immunoSEQ multiplex PCR; TCRdb's copy has only in-frame clones and lacks some. The repertoire consists of 150,000 to 200,000 clones, with about three fifths occurring once and the leading ten covering 1.3%. Details on this clone: Its antigen is still unknown.

Study findings and constraints: Besides other cells, scalp samples also yield sequences of resident alphabeta T cells from normal skin. Tofacitinib yielded significantly lower scalp clonality and fewer expanded CD8+ clones among the top 100.

The treatment is: oral pan-JAK inhibitor, 5-10 mg twice daily. This TCR was sampled from a human donor with alopecia areata. The sequencing used CD4+ T cells sorted from blood, collected at week 49, from a patient treated with tofacitinib.

CDR3 nucleotides: TGTGCCAGCAGCCTGGCCGCCGGGACAGTGGACGACATTCAGTACTTC. This sequence encodes CASSLAAGTVDDIQYF. The chain couples TRBV9 to TRBJ2-4, with TRBD1 identical over 7 bases. CDR3 length equals 16 residues. CDR1 is SGDLS, CDR2 YYNGEE, per germline. The V gene end was trimmed by 4 bases and the J gene end by 8 bases; junction bases not matched to a gene: 15.